This TCR beta chain was identified in a study of chronic HIV infection and antiretroviral therapy (dated by TCRdb to the mid-2010s). V lost 5 bases and J lost 2 bases; the stretch between them is 7 bases long. Including the terminal cysteine and phenylalanine, the CDR3 comprises 13 residues. Solely the CDR3 DNA is kept, with 39 bases framed from the first base. The germline V gene gives CDR1 as SGHTA and CDR2 as FQGNSA. Libraries were constructed by 5' RACE. Sequencing was carried out with an Illumina MiSeq. The public sequencing data were trimmed at Q25 with fastp and processed into clonotypes with MiXCR by TCRdb, which kept only in-frame beta chains. Every CDR3 protein is listed once, alongside the most common genes and DNA of its rows. Recorded for this sample are more than 40,000 distinct CDR3 sequences; approximately 19% of them occurred a single time. The biggest ten clones account for 2.8% of the sample.

About this clonotype: The target of this receptor is not known. No much larger clone exists at a distance of one base, and base qualities are not known.

The rearrangement combines TRBV7-2 with TRBJ1-3; the D gene is not confidently resolved. The TCR comes from an adult who had HIV and had not received antiretroviral therapy, or was an uninfected healthy control (not recorded which). Sequencing used peripheral blood. The CDR3 region reads CASSPAAGNTIYF. Read as DNA, the sequence is TGTGCCAGCAGCCCCGCGGCTGGAAACACCATATATTTT.